This TCR beta chain was sequenced during a study of cytomegalovirus exposure and HLA in healthy donors. Whole-study findings and limits: The productive fraction for most TCR beta V segments was about 87% or about 30% in an earlier analysis. A later look showed TCR association rates differing by HLA locus, highest for DRB1 and lowest for HLA-C.

PCR amplification relied on 60 Vbeta primers (plus 13 Jbeta primers). Sequencing was performed with immunoSEQ multiplex PCR; in TCRdb, only in-frame clones are kept and a portion is missing. This sample has approximately 88,000 clones, with around 77% found just once. This clone was seen a handful of times. Its antigen is unidentified. The germline V gene has CDR1 SGHRS and CDR2 YFSETQ. The V gene lost 3 bases and the J gene lost 0 bases, with 10 bases spanning the gap. This CDR3 spans 15 amino acids. V is TRBV5-1 and J is TRBJ2-1, with D perhaps TRBD2 (6 bases). The sequence was obtained from a man aged 25 to 40 in good health and CMV-seronegative. Sequenced input: PBMCs. The CDR3 DNA reads TGCGCCAGCAGCTACGGCGGGGCCTCCTACAATGAGCAGTTCTTC. Translation gives CASSYGGASYNEQFF.